This T cell receptor (beta chain) was captured by sequencing in a study of response to subunit inactivated influenza vaccine. Study-level results: That few new T cells are recruited by each seasonal influenza vaccination was the authors' suggestion.

TCRdb itself ran the RT-PCR reads through MiXCR, one entry per CDR3 protein. The data show about 540,000 distinct CDR3 sequences, approximately 20% seen once. Germline assignment: CDR1 SQVTM and CDR2 ANQGSEA. The V end lost 5 bases, the J end lost 3 bases, and 8 bases lay between the germline ends. The CDR3 extends over 13 amino acids. Concerning this clonotype: Its antigen is not identified.

This sample was shared with a second study, whose subject was T cells expressing NK-cell markers. According to that study: The authors generated TCR beta cDNA through 5'RACE template switching with UMIs. Dominant NKG2C+ clonotypes made up roughly 1.0-8% of CD8+ T cells in several donors.

The V call is TRBV29-1, the J call TRBJ2-6; TRBD2 might be the D (5 bases). Sample: CD4+ T cells sorted from PBMCs, taken roughly 12 days after vaccination. This TCR derives from a man aged 50 to 60 who received an inactivated influenza vaccine. CDR3 sequence (DNA): TGCAGCGTTCTCGGGGATGGGGCCAACGTCCTGACTTTC. Its protein is CSVLGDGANVLTF.